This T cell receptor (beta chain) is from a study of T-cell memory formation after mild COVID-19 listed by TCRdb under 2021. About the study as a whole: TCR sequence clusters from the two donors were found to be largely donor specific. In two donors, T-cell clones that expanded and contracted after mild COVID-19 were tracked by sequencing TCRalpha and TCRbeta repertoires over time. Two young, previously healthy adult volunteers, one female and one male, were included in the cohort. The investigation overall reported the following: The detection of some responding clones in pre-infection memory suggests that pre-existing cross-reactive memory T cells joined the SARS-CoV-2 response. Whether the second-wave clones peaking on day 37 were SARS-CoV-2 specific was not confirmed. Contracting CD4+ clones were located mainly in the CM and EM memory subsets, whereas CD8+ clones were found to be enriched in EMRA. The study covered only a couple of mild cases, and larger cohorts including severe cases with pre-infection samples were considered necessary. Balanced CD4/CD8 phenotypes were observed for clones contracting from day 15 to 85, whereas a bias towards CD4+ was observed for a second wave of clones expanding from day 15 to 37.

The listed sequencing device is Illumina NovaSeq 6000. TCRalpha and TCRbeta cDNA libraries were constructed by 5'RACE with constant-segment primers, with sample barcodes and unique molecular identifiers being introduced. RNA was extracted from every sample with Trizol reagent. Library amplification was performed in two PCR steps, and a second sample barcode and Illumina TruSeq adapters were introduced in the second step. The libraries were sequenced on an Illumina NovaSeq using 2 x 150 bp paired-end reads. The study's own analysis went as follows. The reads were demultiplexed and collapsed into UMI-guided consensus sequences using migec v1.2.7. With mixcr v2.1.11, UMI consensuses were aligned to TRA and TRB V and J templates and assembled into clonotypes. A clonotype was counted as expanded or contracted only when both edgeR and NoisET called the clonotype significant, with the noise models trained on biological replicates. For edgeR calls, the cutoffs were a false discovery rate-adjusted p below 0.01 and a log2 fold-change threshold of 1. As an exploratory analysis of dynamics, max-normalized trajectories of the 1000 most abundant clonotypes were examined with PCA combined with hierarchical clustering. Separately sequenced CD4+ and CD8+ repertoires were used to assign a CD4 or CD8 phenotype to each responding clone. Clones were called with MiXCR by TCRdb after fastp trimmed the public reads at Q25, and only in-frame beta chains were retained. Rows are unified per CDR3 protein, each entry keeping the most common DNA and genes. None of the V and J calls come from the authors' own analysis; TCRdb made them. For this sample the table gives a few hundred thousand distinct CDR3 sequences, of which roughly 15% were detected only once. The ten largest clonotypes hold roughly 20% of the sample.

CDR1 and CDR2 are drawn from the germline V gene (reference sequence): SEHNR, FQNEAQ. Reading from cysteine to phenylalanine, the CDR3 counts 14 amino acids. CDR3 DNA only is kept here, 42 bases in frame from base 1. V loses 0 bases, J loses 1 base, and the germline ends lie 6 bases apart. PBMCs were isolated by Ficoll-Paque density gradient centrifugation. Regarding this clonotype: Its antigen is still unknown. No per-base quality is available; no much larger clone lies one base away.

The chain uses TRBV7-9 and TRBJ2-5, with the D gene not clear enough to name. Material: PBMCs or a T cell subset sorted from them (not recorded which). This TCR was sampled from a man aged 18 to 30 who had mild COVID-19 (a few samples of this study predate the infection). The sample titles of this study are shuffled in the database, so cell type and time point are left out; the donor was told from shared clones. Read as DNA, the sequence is TGTGCCAGCAGCTTAGCCCAGACCCAAGAGACCCAGTACTTC. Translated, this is CASSLAQTQETQYF.